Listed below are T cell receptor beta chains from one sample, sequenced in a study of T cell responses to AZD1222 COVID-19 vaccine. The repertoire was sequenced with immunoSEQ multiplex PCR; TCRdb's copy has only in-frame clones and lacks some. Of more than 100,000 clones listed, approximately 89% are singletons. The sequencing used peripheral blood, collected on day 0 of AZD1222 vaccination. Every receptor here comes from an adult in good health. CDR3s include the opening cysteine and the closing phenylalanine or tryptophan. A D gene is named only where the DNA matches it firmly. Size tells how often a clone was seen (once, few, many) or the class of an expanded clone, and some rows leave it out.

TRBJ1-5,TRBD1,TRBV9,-,CASSVGDAGQGEQPQHF,TGTGCCAGCAGCGTAGGAGACGCGGGACAGGGAGAACAGCCCCAGCATTTT
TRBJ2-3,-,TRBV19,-,CASRKGRTPAPDTQYF,TGTGCCAGTAGGAAAGGAAGGACACCCGCCCCAGATACGCAGTATTTT
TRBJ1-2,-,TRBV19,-,CATTSGAGYTF,TGTGCCACTACATCCGGGGCTGGCTACACCTTC
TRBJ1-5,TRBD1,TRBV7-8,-,CASSSEARVDRGVATAQHF,TGTGCCAGCAGCTCCGAAGCCAGAGTCGACAGGGGGGTAGCAACAGCCCAGCATTTT
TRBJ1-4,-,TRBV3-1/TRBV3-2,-,CASSQVVEKLFF,TGTGCCAGCAGCCAAGTCGTTGAAAAACTGTTTTTT
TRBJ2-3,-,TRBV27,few,CASSLGSTDTQYF,TGTGCCAGCAGTTTGGGTAGCACAGATACGCAGTATTTT
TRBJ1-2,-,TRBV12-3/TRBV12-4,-,CASSRGASNGYTF,TGTGCCAGCAGCAGGGGCGCGTCCAATGGCTACACCTTC
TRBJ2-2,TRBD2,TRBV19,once,CASSKPGTSGGIGGTGELFF,TGTGCCAGTAGTAAACCCGGGACTAGCGGGGGGATTGGTGGCACCGGGGAGCTGTTTTTT
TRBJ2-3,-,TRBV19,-,CASSMARVGTDTQYF,TGTGCCAGTAGTATGGCTAGGGTGGGCACAGATACGCAGTATTTT
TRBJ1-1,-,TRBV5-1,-,CASSTGQMTMEAFF,TGCGCCAGCAGCACGGGACAAATGACGATGGAAGCTTTCTTT
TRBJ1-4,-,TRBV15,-,CATSRDFGAGEKLFF,TGTGCCACCAGCAGAGATTTTGGCGCCGGGGAAAAACTGTTTTTT
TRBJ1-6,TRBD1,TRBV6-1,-,CASSEPRGRNNSPLHF,TGTGCCAGCAGTGAACCGAGGGGGCGGAATAATTCACCCCTCCACTTT
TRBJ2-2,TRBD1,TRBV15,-,CATSRGGTGPGELFF,TGTGCCACCAGCAGAGGCGGGACAGGGCCCGGGGAGCTGTTTTTT
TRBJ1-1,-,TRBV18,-,CASSPPPSENTEAFF,TGTGCCAGCTCACCCCCGCCCAGCGAGAACACTGAAGCTTTCTTT
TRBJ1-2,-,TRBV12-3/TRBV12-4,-,CASSYRDGYTF,TGTGCCAGCAGTTACAGGGATGGCTACACCTTC
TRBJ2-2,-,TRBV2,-,CASTEDGNTGELFF,TGTGCCAGCACCGAGGACGGGAACACCGGGGAGCTGTTTTTT
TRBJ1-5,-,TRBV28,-,CASSLVQVSNQPQHF,TGTGCCAGCAGTTTAGTGCAGGTTAGCAATCAGCCCCAGCATTTT
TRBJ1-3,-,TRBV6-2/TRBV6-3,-,CASSYGPFYSGNTIYF,TGTGCCAGCAGTTACGGGCCCTTCTACTCTGGAAACACCATATATTTT
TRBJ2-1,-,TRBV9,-,CASSVENWGSTNEQFF,TGTGCCAGCAGCGTGGAGAATTGGGGGAGTACCAATGAGCAGTTCTTC
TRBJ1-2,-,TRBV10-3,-,CAISERDDYGYTF,TGTGCCATCAGTGAAAGGGACGACTATGGCTACACCTTC
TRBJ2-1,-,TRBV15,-,CATSREQALVGDEQFF,TGTGCCACCAGCAGAGAACAGGCCCTGGTCGGCGATGAGCAGTTCTTC
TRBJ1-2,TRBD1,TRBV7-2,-,CASSPQGGSYGYTF,TGTGCCAGCAGCCCACAGGGGGGGTCCTATGGCTACACCTTC
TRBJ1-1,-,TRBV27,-,CASSSGPQAMNTEAFF,TGTGCCAGCAGTTCGGGACCTCAAGCGATGAACACTGAAGCTTTCTTT
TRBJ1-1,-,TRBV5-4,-,CASSLNSWTANTEAFF,TGTGCCAGCAGCTTGAATTCCTGGACAGCGAACACTGAAGCTTTCTTT
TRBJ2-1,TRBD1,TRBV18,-,CASSNRGSYNEQFF,TGTGCCAGCTCAAACAGGGGCTCCTACAATGAGCAGTTCTTC
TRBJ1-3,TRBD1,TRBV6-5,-,CASSYLDRSKGNTIYF,TGTGCCAGCAGTTACCTGGACAGGTCAAAAGGAAACACCATATATTTT
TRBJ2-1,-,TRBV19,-,CASSIEETPIKLF,TGTGCCAGTAGTATAGAAGAGACCCCTATTAAACTCTTC
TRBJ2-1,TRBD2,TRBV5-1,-,CASRTGLADNEQFF,TGCGCCAGCAGGACGGGACTAGCGGACAATGAGCAGTTCTTC
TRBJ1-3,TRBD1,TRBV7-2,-,CASSLGTGTGNTIYF,TGTGCCAGCAGCCTGGGGACAGGGACTGGAAACACCATATATTTT
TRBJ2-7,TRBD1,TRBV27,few,CASSFRDSYEQYF,TGTGCCAGCAGTTTCCGGGACAGCTACGAGCAGTACTTC
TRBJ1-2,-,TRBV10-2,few,CASSATQSGYTF,TGCGCCAGCAGTGCGACGCAGAGCGGCTACACCTTC
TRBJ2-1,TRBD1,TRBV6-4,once,CASSDSLGTGLVEQFF,TGTGCCAGCAGTGACTCTTTGGGGACAGGGTTGGTTGAGCAGTTCTTC
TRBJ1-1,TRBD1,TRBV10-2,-,CATARQGGTEAFF,TGCGCCACCGCGAGACAGGGCGGGACTGAAGCTTTCTTT
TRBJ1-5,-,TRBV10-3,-,CAISKDNINQPQHF,TGTGCCATCAGCAAGGACAATATTAATCAGCCCCAGCATTTT
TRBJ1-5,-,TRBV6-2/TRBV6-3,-,CASSYSRNQPQHF,TGTGCCAGCAGTTACTCGAGGAATCAGCCCCAGCATTTT
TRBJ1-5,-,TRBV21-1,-,CASSKEKIHQPQHF,TGTGCCAGCAGCAAAGAGAAGATACATCAGCCCCAGCATTTT
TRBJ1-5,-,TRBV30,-,CAWEGGTAVGPSNQPQHF,TGTGCCTGGGAGGGGGGGACGGCCGTGGGGCCTAGCAATCAGCCCCAGCATTTT
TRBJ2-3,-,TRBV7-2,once,CASSLGGTNTDTQYF,TGTGCCAGCAGCTTAGGCGGGACGAACACAGATACGCAGTATTTT
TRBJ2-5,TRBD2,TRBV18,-,CASSPPGLAGGYTKETQYF,TGTGCCAGCTCACCACCGGGACTAGCGGGGGGGTACACGAAAGAGACCCAGTACTTC
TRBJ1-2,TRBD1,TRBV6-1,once,CASSATGTDLFYGYTF,TGTGCCAGCAGTGCGACCGGGACAGATCTCTTCTATGGCTACACCTTC
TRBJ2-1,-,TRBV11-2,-,CASSPRQGGYNEQFF,TGTGCCAGCAGCCCCCGACAGGGAGGCTACAATGAGCAGTTCTTC
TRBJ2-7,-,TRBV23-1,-,CASSHQQGIPYEQYF,TGCGCCAGCAGTCATCAACAGGGAATCCCCTACGAGCAGTACTTC
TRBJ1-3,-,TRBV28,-,CASSPPAPPSGNTIYF,TGTGCCAGCAGTCCCCCGGCACCGCCCTCTGGAAACACCATATATTTT
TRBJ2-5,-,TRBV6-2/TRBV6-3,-,CASSKTSPPPETQYF,TGTGCCAGCAGTAAAACTAGCCCGCCCCCAGAGACCCAGTACTTC
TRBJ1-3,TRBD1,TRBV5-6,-,CASSSTGQGNTIYF,TGTGCCAGCAGCTCAACGGGACAGGGAAACACCATATATTTT
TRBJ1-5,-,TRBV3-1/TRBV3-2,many,CASSHTTGKRPQHF,TGTGCCAGCAGCCACACCACAGGGAAAAGGCCCCAGCATTTT
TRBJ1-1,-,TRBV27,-,CASSFSRATEAFF,TGTGCCAGCAGTTTTAGCAGGGCCACTGAAGCTTTCTTT
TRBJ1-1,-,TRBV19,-,CASSISQLNTEAFF,TGTGCCAGTAGTATAAGCCAGCTGAACACTGAAGCTTTCTTT
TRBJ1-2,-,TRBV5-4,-,CASSWDKLTEGYTF,TGTGCCAGCAGCTGGGACAAACTTACCGAAGGCTACACCTTC
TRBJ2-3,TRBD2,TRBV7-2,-,CASSSQAGALTDTQYF,TGTGCCAGCAGCTCCCAAGCGGGGGCCCTCACAGATACGCAGTATTTT
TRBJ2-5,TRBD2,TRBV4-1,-,CASSQGLVRETQYF,TGCGCCAGCAGCCAGGGACTAGTTCGAGAGACCCAGTACTTC
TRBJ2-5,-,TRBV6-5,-,CASSYSPMRGETQYF,TGTGCCAGCAGTTACTCGCCTATGCGCGGGGAGACCCAGTACTTC
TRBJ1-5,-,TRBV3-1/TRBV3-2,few,CASRDSNSNQPQHF,TGTGCCAGCAGGGACAGCAACTCCAATCAGCCCCAGCATTTT